This record looks at one T cell receptor (beta chain) sequence and its context. Its antigen remains unknown. The source of the sample is a study of regulatory and conventional T cells in RAG deficiency. The wider study: CID or atypical SCID patients with hypomorphic RAG mutations often have autoimmunity. Whole-study findings and limits: Shannon entropy was markedly lower and Simpson indices higher in RAG-deficient patients than control T-cell subsets.

TCRdb's copy holds only in-frame clones and misses some; the assay was immunoSEQ multiplex PCR. The data hold about 5,500 clones, with roughly 90% observed a single time. RAG-deficient patients with SCID, Omenn syndrome, or combined immunodeficiency. The CDR3 has 13 residues. In germline, CDR1 is MNHEY, CDR2 SMNVEV (reference sequence). Trimming took 3 bases from V and 1 from J, leaving 6 bases between them. This chain joins TRBV27 and TRBJ2-5, with no clear D. Sequencing used CD8+ T cells sorted from blood. The sequence was collected from a human donor with RAG deficiency presenting as severe combined immunodeficiency. The CDR3 loop is CASSFSAQETQYF. CDR3 nucleotide sequence: TGTGCCAGCAGTTTCTCCGCCCAAGAGACCCAGTACTTC.